One sample yielded the 16 T cell receptor beta chains listed below, sequenced in a study of beta chain features in type 1 diabetes. Regarding the study as a whole: Moderately but significantly shorter TCRB CDR3s were found in Type 1 diabetes patients in all four CD4+ subsets.

cDNA synthesis used the whole RNA isolate, giving expressed TCRB sequences. Only in-frame clones appear in the TCRdb table, and some are missing; sequencing was by immunoSEQ multiplex PCR. The table has some 170,000 clones, roughly 60% seen once. These receptors have no identified antigens. Sequencing was performed on naive CD4+ T cells from blood. Every receptor here comes from a man younger than 45 with type 1 diabetes.

This clone was observed a few times. V usage is TRBV30 and J usage is TRBJ2-6, with 7 bases that match TRBD1. The ends lost 0 bases at V and 2 bases at J; junction bases unmatched: 7. Germline CDR1 and CDR2: GTSNPN and SVGIG (reference sequence). This CDR3 is built from 17 residues. The CDR3 region has the DNA TGTGCCTGGAGTGTATCCAGGGGGAATACTGGGGCCAACGTCCTGACTTTC. It specifies CAWSVSRGNTGANVLTF.

The chain is built from TRBV5-4 and TRBJ2-3; the match to TRBD1 covers 8 bases. The CDR3 runs 16 residues. V was clipped by 1 base and J by 5 bases; unmatched bases: 9. Germline values: CDR1 SGHNT, CDR2 YYREEE (reference sequence). As DNA, the CDR3 is TGTGCCAGCAGCTTGCCAGGGGGCCGCCGGGGAGATACGCAGTATTTT. Translated: CASSLPGGRRGDTQYF.

Only a few counts were recorded for this clone. The J gene is TRBJ2-4, the V gene TRBV30, with D hard to call. Per germline, CDR1 GTSNPN and CDR2 SVGIG (reference sequence). The CDR3 contains 12 residues. V shed 0 bases and J shed 9 bases, with 9 bases lying between them. The CDR3 DNA is TGTGCCTGGAGTGTACGGTGGGGCATTCAGTACTTC. It specifies CAWSVRWGIQYF.

This clone was detected only once. The chain uses TRBV7-8 and TRBJ2-7; 8 positions match TRBD1. The CDR3 has 17 residues. The V segment lost 5 bases and the J segment 1 base; nucleotides outside the gene matches: 13. Germline lookup yields CDR1 SGHVS and CDR2 FQNEAQ. CDR3 loop: CASSTTTGASRSYEQYF. CDR3 DNA sequence: TGTGCCAGCAGCACAACGACAGGGGCAAGCCGTTCCTACGAGCAGTACTTC.

This clone was counted a few times. The chain carries TRBV7-2 and TRBJ2-3; a possible D gene is TRBD1 (5 bases). Trimming took 1 base from V and 2 from J, leaving 10 bases between them. Germline lookup yields CDR1 SGHTA and CDR2 FQGNSA. The CDR3 sequence is 15 residues long. The CDR3 coding sequence is TGTGCCAGCAGCTTAGGGGGCAACCCCACAGATACGCAGTATTTT. This translates into CASSLGGNPTDTQYF.

The rearrangement uses TRBV9 and TRBJ2-7, with D perhaps matching TRBD1 (6 bases). The CDR3 runs 16 residues. Germline CDR1 is SGDLS and CDR2 is YYNGEE. V gave up 0 bases and J gave up 2 bases, with 15 bases separating them. The CDR3 region has the DNA TGTGCCAGCAGCGTAGGATCTGGGACATTTCCCTACGAGCAGTACTTC. Its translation: CASSVGSGTFPYEQYF.

The CDR3 DNA reads as TGCGCCAGCCGTGGACAGGGTAGCTCCTACGAGCAGTACTTC. This gives the protein CASRGQGSSYEQYF. V gene TRBV5-1 combines with J gene TRBJ2-7, with TRBD1 identical over 8 bases. The CDR3 is made up of 14 amino acids. In germline, CDR1 is SGHRS, CDR2 YFSETQ. V lost 7 bases, J lost 0 bases, and 6 bases stayed unmatched.

The chain has TRBV7-9 and TRBJ2-5; D not resolved. V was clipped by 3 bases and J by 6 bases, with 8 bases between them. The CDR3 spans 12 residues. Germline V gene lookup returns CDR1 SEHNR and CDR2 FQNEAQ (reference sequence). The CDR3 reads CASSLVDQTQYF. As DNA, the CDR3 is TGTGCCAGCAGCTTGGTCGACCAGACCCAGTACTTC.

This rearrangement joins TRBV29-1 to TRBJ2-2, with a tentative D call TRBD1 (5 bases). The germline CDR1 and CDR2 sequences are SQVTM and ANQGSEA. V lost 6 bases and J lost 5, with 13 bases in between. The CDR3 is 13 residues long. The CDR3 sequence is CSVSLSGTGELFF. CDR3 DNA: TGCAGCGTCAGCCTATCAGGGACCGGGGAGCTGTTTTTT.

The chain recombines TRBV2 with TRBJ1-1, with no clear D. The germline V gene encodes CDR1 SNHLY and CDR2 FYNNEI. The CDR3 totals 13 residues. V gave up 7 bases and J gave up 0 bases, with 9 bases separating them. The CDR3 DNA sequence: TGTGCCAGCAAGGTTTGGCTGAACACTGAAGCTTTCTTT. Residues: CASKVWLNTEAFF.

This chain links TRBV7-9 with TRBJ1-2; D is ambiguous. Germline values: CDR1 SEHNR, CDR2 FQNEAQ (reference sequence). The CDR3 is made up of 14 amino acids. Trimming removed 6 bases at V and 0 bases at J, with 11 bases between. The CDR3 nucleotides read TGTGCCAGCAGGGTAGCACCAACTAACTATGGCTACACCTTC. This translates into CASRVAPTNYGYTF.

This clone was seen only a few times. The chain carries TRBV28 and TRBJ1-2, with 7 positions matching TRBD1. Germline-derived CDR1 and CDR2 are MDHEN and SYDVKM. The CDR3 has 13 residues. Losses at the gene ends were 5 bases for V and 3 bases for J; bases not matched to a gene: 3. The DNA for the CDR3 is TGTGCCAGCAGTCGACAGGGAGACTATGGCTACACCTTC. Residues: CASSRQGDYGYTF.

V usage is TRBV5-4 and J usage is TRBJ2-3, with 7 nucleotides matching TRBD1. CDR1 is SGHNT and CDR2 is YYREEE in the germline V gene (reference sequence). This CDR3 spans 14 amino acids. V dropped 4 bases and J dropped 5; count of bases not matched to a gene: 7. This CDR3 is CASSPGQPLDTQYF. CDR3 bases: TGTGCCAGCAGCCCGGGACAGCCGTTAGATACGCAGTATTTT.

The chain has TRBV5-1 and TRBJ1-6; TRBD1 matches at 7 bases. The CDR3 is 14 residues long. V trimming: 3 bases; J trimming: 10 bases; junction bases outside the gene matches: 7. Germline assignment: CDR1 SGHRS and CDR2 YFSETQ. The CDR3 DNA is TGCGCCAGCAGCTCGATGACAGGGAGCTCACCCCTCCACTTT. It specifies CASSSMTGSSPLHF.

This clone was recorded a few times. The chain has TRBV29-1 and TRBJ1-2, with D tentatively TRBD1 (5 bases). This CDR3 has 11 amino acids. Germline V gives CDR1 SQVTM, CDR2 ANQGSEA. V shed 4 bases and J shed 8 bases, with 11 bases lying between them. CDR3 protein: CSVVGGLGYTF. In nucleotides, the CDR3 is TGCAGCGTTGTCGGGGGTTTGGGCTACACCTTC.

The chain joins TRBV23-1 to TRBJ1-1, with 8 bases lining up with TRBD1. TRBV23-1 falls under the ORF class, with uncertain function. Trimming cost V 2 bases and J 6 bases; bases outside gene matches: 8. The CDR3 is 15 residues long. The CDR3 DNA reads TGCGCCAGCAGTCAACCCTCCCCGACAGGGGCTGAAGCTTTCTTT. Translating gives CASSQPSPTGAEAFF.